This is a list of T cell receptor beta chains from one sample in a study of T cell changes during pregnancy in multiple sclerosis. Method: immunoSEQ multiplex PCR; TCRdb's copy keeps in-frame clones and lacks some. Of about 68,000 clones in the sample, 90% to 95% were seen once. The sequenced sample was peripheral blood, obtained in the second trimester of pregnancy. The receptors were sampled from a female donor in good health, enrolled as a control in a pregnancy study. CDR3s include the opening cysteine and the closing phenylalanine or tryptophan. The D gene is left open where the match is weak. Not all rows give a size; the values are once, few, many and, for expanded clones, a class.

V gene: TRBV28; D gene: TRBD2; J gene: TRBJ2-7; clone size: once; CDR3 protein: CASRSLAGETYEQYF; CDR3 DNA: TGTGCCAGCAGAAGTCTAGCGGGGGAAACCTACGAGCAGTACTTC
V gene: TRBV13; D gene: TRBD2; J gene: TRBJ2-3; clone size: .; CDR3 protein: CASSPGIAGLTDTQYF; CDR3 DNA: TGTGCCAGCAGCCCCGGGATAGCGGGGCTCACAGATACGCAGTATTTT
V gene: TRBV13; D gene: .; J gene: TRBJ2-7; clone size: .; CDR3 protein: CASSFGYEQYF; CDR3 DNA: TGTGCCAGCAGCTTCGGCTACGAGCAGTACTTC
V gene: TRBV6-5; D gene: TRBD1; J gene: TRBJ1-6; clone size: .; CDR3 protein: CASSSPGGISPLHF; CDR3 DNA: TGTGCCAGCAGTTCTCCAGGGGGGATTTCACCCCTCCACTTT
V gene: TRBV28; D gene: .; J gene: TRBJ1-1; clone size: .; CDR3 protein: CASSWGDAEAFF; CDR3 DNA: TGTGCCAGCAGTTGGGGGGACGCTGAAGCTTTCTTT
V gene: TRBV19; D gene: .; J gene: TRBJ1-3; clone size: .; CDR3 protein: CASKREESSGNTIYF; CDR3 DNA: TGTGCCAGTAAACGGGAAGAGAGTTCTGGAAACACCATATATTTT
V gene: TRBV6-4; D gene: .; J gene: TRBJ1-1; clone size: .; CDR3 protein: CASSVEYHTEAFF; CDR3 DNA: TGTGCCAGCAGTGTCGAGTACCACACTGAAGCTTTCTTT
V gene: TRBV6-5; D gene: TRBD1; J gene: TRBJ1-1; clone size: .; CDR3 protein: CASSPDRVNTEAFF; CDR3 DNA: TGTGCCAGCAGCCCGGACAGGGTGAACACTGAAGCTTTCTTT
V gene: TRBV2; D gene: TRBD1; J gene: TRBJ1-5; clone size: .; CDR3 protein: CASSITGTVSNQPQHF; CDR3 DNA: TGTGCCAGCAGTATCACCGGGACAGTAAGCAATCAGCCCCAGCATTTT
V gene: TRBV9; D gene: .; J gene: TRBJ2-2; clone size: .; CDR3 protein: CASSVGGGTGELFF; CDR3 DNA: TGTGCCAGCAGCGTCGGGGGAGGCACCGGGGAGCTGTTTTTT
V gene: TRBV4-1; D gene: .; J gene: TRBJ1-5; clone size: .; CDR3 protein: CASSLRGTEISNQPQHF; CDR3 DNA: TGCGCCAGCAGCCTTCGGGGGACGGAGATTAGCAATCAGCCCCAGCATTTT
V gene: TRBV7-9; D gene: .; J gene: TRBJ2-7; clone size: .; CDR3 protein: CASSPPSLVSYEQYF; CDR3 DNA: TGTGCCAGCAGCCCCCCCTCACTAGTTAGCTACGAGCAGTACTTC
V gene: TRBV27; D gene: .; J gene: TRBJ1-5; clone size: .; CDR3 protein: CASSLLAETNQPQHF; CDR3 DNA: TGTGCCAGCAGTTTATTAGCAGAAACCAATCAGCCCCAGCATTTT
V gene: TRBV30; D gene: .; J gene: TRBJ2-1; clone size: .; CDR3 protein: CAWRAQWEASEQFF; CDR3 DNA: TGTGCCTGGAGGGCCCAGTGGGAGGCCTCAGAGCAGTTCTTC
V gene: TRBV30; D gene: TRBD1; J gene: TRBJ2-2; clone size: .; CDR3 protein: CACPRGGTTGELFF; CDR3 DNA: TGTGCCTGCCCACGAGGGGGCACTACCGGGGAGCTGTTTTTT
V gene: TRBV5-1; D gene: TRBD1; J gene: TRBJ1-2; clone size: once; CDR3 protein: CASSLKPGQGTGGYTF; CDR3 DNA: TGCGCCAGCAGCCTAAAACCGGGACAGGGGACAGGCGGCTACACCTTC
V gene: TRBV29-1; D gene: .; J gene: TRBJ1-1; clone size: .; CDR3 protein: CSGGQSMNTEAFF; CDR3 DNA: TGCAGCGGAGGACAGAGTATGAACACTGAAGCTTTCTTT
V gene: TRBV27; D gene: .; J gene: TRBJ2-3; clone size: .; CDR3 protein: CASSRSPTSTDTQYF; CDR3 DNA: TGTGCCAGCAGTCGGTCCCCGACTAGCACAGATACGCAGTATTTT
V gene: TRBV18; D gene: .; J gene: TRBJ2-7; clone size: .; CDR3 protein: CASSPPGGSYEQYF; CDR3 DNA: TGTGCCAGCTCACCTCCCGGCGGGTCCTACGAGCAGTACTTC
V gene: TRBV6-5; D gene: .; J gene: TRBJ1-4; clone size: once; CDR3 protein: CASSSIRTGNEKLFF; CDR3 DNA: TGTGCCAGCAGTTCGATAAGGACTGGAAATGAAAAACTGTTTTTT
V gene: TRBV7-2; D gene: TRBD1; J gene: TRBJ2-7; clone size: .; CDR3 protein: CASSARQGFSYEQYF; CDR3 DNA: TGTGCCAGCAGCGCGCGACAGGGCTTCTCCTACGAGCAGTACTTC
V gene: TRBV4-1; D gene: TRBD2; J gene: TRBJ2-5; clone size: .; CDR3 protein: CASSPGTSGVGTQYF; CDR3 DNA: TGCGCCAGCAGCCCCGGGACTAGCGGGGTTGGGACCCAGTACTTC
V gene: TRBV6-5; D gene: TRBD1; J gene: TRBJ1-6; clone size: few; CDR3 protein: CASSLSTGDNSPLHF; CDR3 DNA: TGTGCCAGCAGTTTGTCTACAGGGGACAATTCACCCCTCCACTTT
V gene: TRBV5-4; D gene: TRBD1; J gene: TRBJ2-1; clone size: .; CDR3 protein: CASSPGQSHYNEQFF; CDR3 DNA: TGTGCCAGCAGCCCGGGACAGAGCCATTACAATGAGCAGTTCTTC
V gene: TRBV9; D gene: TRBD2; J gene: TRBJ2-3; clone size: once; CDR3 protein: CASGAREGTDTQYF; CDR3 DNA: TGTGCCAGCGGGGCACGGGAGGGAACAGATACGCAGTATTTT
V gene: TRBV28; D gene: .; J gene: TRBJ1-3; clone size: .; CDR3 protein: CASSLTGNTIYF; CDR3 DNA: TGTGCCAGCAGCCTTACTGGAAACACCATATATTTT
V gene: TRBV28; D gene: .; J gene: TRBJ1-1; clone size: .; CDR3 protein: CASSDSLNTEAFF; CDR3 DNA: TGTGCCAGCAGTGACAGCCTGAACACTGAAGCTTTCTTT
V gene: TRBV6-1; D gene: .; J gene: TRBJ2-2; clone size: once; CDR3 protein: CASSAQDRANTGELFF; CDR3 DNA: TGTGCCAGCAGTGCACAGGACAGAGCGAACACCGGGGAGCTGTTTTTT
V gene: TRBV19; D gene: .; J gene: TRBJ2-7; clone size: .; CDR3 protein: CASSPSRGPYEQYF; CDR3 DNA: TGTGCCAGTAGCCCTAGCAGGGGTCCCTACGAGCAGTACTTC
V gene: TRBV5-4; D gene: .; J gene: TRBJ2-2; clone size: .; CDR3 protein: CASRSTVVRTGELFF; CDR3 DNA: TGTGCCAGCAGAAGCACAGTGGTTCGGACCGGGGAGCTGTTTTTT
V gene: TRBV19; D gene: TRBD2; J gene: TRBJ2-7; clone size: few; CDR3 protein: CATGTSLYEQYF; CDR3 DNA: TGTGCCACCGGGACTAGTCTCTACGAGCAGTACTTC
V gene: TRBV11-3; D gene: .; J gene: TRBJ2-7; clone size: .; CDR3 protein: CASSSRETGAYEQYF; CDR3 DNA: TGTGCCAGCAGCTCGCGGGAGACGGGGGCATACGAGCAGTACTTC
V gene: TRBV14; D gene: .; J gene: TRBJ1-6; clone size: .; CDR3 protein: CASSRGGRVERSPLHF; CDR3 DNA: TGTGCCAGCAGCCGAGGCGGCAGGGTAGAGAGGTCACCCCTCCACTTT
V gene: TRBV28; D gene: .; J gene: TRBJ2-3; clone size: .; CDR3 protein: CASSLGSTDTQYF; CDR3 DNA: TGTGCCAGCAGTCTCGGGAGCACAGATACGCAGTATTTT
V gene: TRBV28; D gene: TRBD2; J gene: TRBJ2-7; clone size: .; CDR3 protein: CASSLGLAYEQYF; CDR3 DNA: TGTGCCAGCAGTCTGGGACTAGCCTACGAGCAGTACTTC
V gene: TRBV10-3; D gene: .; J gene: TRBJ1-5; clone size: .; CDR3 protein: CAGGGGYNQPQHF; CDR3 DNA: TGTGCCGGGGGAGGGGGGTACAATCAGCCCCAGCATTTT
V gene: TRBV28; D gene: TRBD1; J gene: TRBJ1-2; clone size: .; CDR3 protein: CASRSKPGQGSDGYTF; CDR3 DNA: TGTGCCAGCAGATCTAAGCCCGGACAGGGGAGCGATGGCTACACCTTC
V gene: TRBV11-2; D gene: TRBD2; J gene: TRBJ2-1; clone size: .; CDR3 protein: CASSSILTSGPYNEQFF; CDR3 DNA: TGTGCCAGCAGCTCGATCCTCACTAGCGGGCCCTACAATGAGCAGTTCTTC
V gene: TRBV18; D gene: TRBD1; J gene: TRBJ2-7; clone size: .; CDR3 protein: CASSRDRGYEQYF; CDR3 DNA: TGTGCCAGCTCACGGGACAGGGGCTACGAGCAGTACTTC
V gene: TRBV27; D gene: .; J gene: TRBJ1-3; clone size: .; CDR3 protein: CASSYTGSGNTIYF; CDR3 DNA: TGTGCCAGCAGCTATACAGGGTCTGGAAACACCATATATTTT
V gene: TRBV6-1; D gene: .; J gene: TRBJ1-3; clone size: .; CDR3 protein: CAGSPLGGSGNTIYF; CDR3 DNA: TGTGCCGGCAGCCCTTTAGGGGGCTCTGGAAACACCATATATTTT
V gene: TRBV2; D gene: TRBD2; J gene: TRBJ2-1; clone size: .; CDR3 protein: CASSVGGLAGVPLFF; CDR3 DNA: TGTGCCAGCAGTGTTGGGGGACTAGCGGGAGTTCCTTTATTCTTC
V gene: TRBV4-1; D gene: TRBD1; J gene: TRBJ1-1; clone size: .; CDR3 protein: CASSRPPDRGNTEAFF; CDR3 DNA: TGCGCCAGCAGCCGCCCCCCGGACAGGGGGAACACTGAAGCTTTCTTT
V gene: TRBV7-2; D gene: TRBD1; J gene: TRBJ1-1; clone size: .; CDR3 protein: CASSIDRDTEAFF; CDR3 DNA: TGTGCCAGCAGCATCGACAGGGACACTGAAGCTTTCTTT
V gene: TRBV28; D gene: .; J gene: TRBJ1-3; clone size: .; CDR3 protein: CASSFTQGSGNTIYF; CDR3 DNA: TGTGCCAGCAGTTTTACACAGGGATCTGGAAACACCATATATTTT
V gene: TRBV6-1; D gene: .; J gene: TRBJ1-4; clone size: .; CDR3 protein: CASSDSVVANEKLFF; CDR3 DNA: TGTGCCAGCAGTGACTCGGTTGTAGCTAATGAAAAACTGTTTTTT
V gene: TRBV19; D gene: TRBD1; J gene: TRBJ1-5; clone size: .; CDR3 protein: CASTLDRGGNQPQHF; CDR3 DNA: TGTGCCAGTACCTTAGACAGGGGTGGCAATCAGCCCCAGCATTTT
V gene: TRBV9; D gene: TRBD1; J gene: TRBJ2-5; clone size: .; CDR3 protein: CASSFAGTAETQYF; CDR3 DNA: TGTGCCAGCAGCTTCGCCGGGACAGCAGAGACCCAGTACTTC
V gene: TRBV2; D gene: TRBD2; J gene: TRBJ2-1; clone size: .; CDR3 protein: CASSDREGTYNEQFF; CDR3 DNA: TGTGCCAGCAGTGATAGGGAGGGAACCTACAATGAGCAGTTCTTC
V gene: TRBV4-2; D gene: .; J gene: TRBJ1-1; clone size: .; CDR3 protein: CASSQPRLGGNTEAFF; CDR3 DNA: TGTGCCAGCAGCCAACCTCGTTTGGGGGGGAACACTGAAGCTTTCTTT
V gene: TRBV15; D gene: .; J gene: TRBJ1-3; clone size: once; CDR3 protein: CATSSMYTIYF; CDR3 DNA: TGTGCCACCAGCAGCATGTACACCATATATTTT
V gene: TRBV28; D gene: TRBD2; J gene: TRBJ2-1; clone size: .; CDR3 protein: CASSLEREYKVEQFF; CDR3 DNA: TGTGCCAGCAGTTTGGAGCGGGAGTATAAGGTTGAGCAGTTCTTC
V gene: TRBV15; D gene: .; J gene: TRBJ2-7; clone size: once; CDR3 protein: CATSRGGSGYEQYF; CDR3 DNA: TGTGCCACCAGCAGAGGAGGCTCTGGGTACGAGCAGTACTTC
V gene: TRBV19; D gene: .; J gene: TRBJ1-5; clone size: .; CDR3 protein: CASSTPRKGQPQHF; CDR3 DNA: TGTGCCAGTAGTACCCCCAGGAAAGGCCAGCCCCAGCATTTT
V gene: TRBV23-1; D gene: TRBD1; J gene: TRBJ2-2; clone size: .; CDR3 protein: CASTRMRDRRDTGELFF; CDR3 DNA: TGCGCCAGCACCAGAATGAGGGACAGGAGGGACACCGGGGAGCTGTTTTTT
V gene: TRBV6-1; D gene: .; J gene: TRBJ2-3; clone size: .; CDR3 protein: CASSESRGTDTQYF; CDR3 DNA: TGTGCCAGCAGTGAAAGTAGAGGCACAGATACGCAGTATTTT
V gene: TRBV7-9; D gene: .; J gene: TRBJ2-7; clone size: many; CDR3 protein: CASSLINSYEQYF; CDR3 DNA: TGTGCCAGCAGCTTAATCAACAGCTACGAGCAGTACTTC